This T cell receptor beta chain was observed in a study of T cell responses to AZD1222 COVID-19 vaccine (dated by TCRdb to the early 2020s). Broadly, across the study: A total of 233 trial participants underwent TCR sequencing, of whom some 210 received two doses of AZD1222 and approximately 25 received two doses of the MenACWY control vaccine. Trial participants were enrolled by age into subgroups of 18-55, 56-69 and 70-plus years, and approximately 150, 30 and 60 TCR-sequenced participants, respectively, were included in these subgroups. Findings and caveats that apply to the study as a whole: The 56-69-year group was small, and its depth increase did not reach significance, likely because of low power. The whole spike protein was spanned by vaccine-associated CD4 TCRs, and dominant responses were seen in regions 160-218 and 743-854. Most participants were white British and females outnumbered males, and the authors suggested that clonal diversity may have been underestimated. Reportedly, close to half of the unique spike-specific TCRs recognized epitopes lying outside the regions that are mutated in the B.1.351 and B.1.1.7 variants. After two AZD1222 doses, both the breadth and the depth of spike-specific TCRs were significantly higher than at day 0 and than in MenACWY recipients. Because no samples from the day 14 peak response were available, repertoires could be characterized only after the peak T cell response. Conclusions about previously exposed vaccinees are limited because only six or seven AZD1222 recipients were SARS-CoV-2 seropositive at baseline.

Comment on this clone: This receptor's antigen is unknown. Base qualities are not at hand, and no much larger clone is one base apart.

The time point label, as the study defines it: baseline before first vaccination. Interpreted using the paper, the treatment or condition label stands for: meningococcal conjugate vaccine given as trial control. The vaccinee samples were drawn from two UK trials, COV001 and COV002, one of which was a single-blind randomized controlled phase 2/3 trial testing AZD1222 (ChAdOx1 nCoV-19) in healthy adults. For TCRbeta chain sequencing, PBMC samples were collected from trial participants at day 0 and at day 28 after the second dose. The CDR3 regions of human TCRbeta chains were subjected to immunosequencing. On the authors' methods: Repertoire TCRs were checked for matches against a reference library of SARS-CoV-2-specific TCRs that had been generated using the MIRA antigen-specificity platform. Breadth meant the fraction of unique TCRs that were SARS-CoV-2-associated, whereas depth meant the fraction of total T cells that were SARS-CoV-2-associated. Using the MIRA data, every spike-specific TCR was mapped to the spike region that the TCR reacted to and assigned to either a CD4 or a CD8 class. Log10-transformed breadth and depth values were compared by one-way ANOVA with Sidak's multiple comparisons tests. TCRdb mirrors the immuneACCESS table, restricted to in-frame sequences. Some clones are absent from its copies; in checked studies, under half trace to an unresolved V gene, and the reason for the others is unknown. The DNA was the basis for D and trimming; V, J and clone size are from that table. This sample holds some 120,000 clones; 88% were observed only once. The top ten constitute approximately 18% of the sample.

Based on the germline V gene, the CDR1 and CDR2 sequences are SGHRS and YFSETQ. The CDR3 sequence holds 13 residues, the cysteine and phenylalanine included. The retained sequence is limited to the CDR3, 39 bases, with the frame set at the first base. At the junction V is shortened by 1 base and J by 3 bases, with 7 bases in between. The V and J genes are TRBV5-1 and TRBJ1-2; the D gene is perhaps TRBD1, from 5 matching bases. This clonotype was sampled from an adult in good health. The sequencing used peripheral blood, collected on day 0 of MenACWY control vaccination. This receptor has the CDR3 CASSLQGDYGYTF. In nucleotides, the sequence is TGCGCCAGCAGCTTGCAGGGTGACTATGGCTACACCTTC.